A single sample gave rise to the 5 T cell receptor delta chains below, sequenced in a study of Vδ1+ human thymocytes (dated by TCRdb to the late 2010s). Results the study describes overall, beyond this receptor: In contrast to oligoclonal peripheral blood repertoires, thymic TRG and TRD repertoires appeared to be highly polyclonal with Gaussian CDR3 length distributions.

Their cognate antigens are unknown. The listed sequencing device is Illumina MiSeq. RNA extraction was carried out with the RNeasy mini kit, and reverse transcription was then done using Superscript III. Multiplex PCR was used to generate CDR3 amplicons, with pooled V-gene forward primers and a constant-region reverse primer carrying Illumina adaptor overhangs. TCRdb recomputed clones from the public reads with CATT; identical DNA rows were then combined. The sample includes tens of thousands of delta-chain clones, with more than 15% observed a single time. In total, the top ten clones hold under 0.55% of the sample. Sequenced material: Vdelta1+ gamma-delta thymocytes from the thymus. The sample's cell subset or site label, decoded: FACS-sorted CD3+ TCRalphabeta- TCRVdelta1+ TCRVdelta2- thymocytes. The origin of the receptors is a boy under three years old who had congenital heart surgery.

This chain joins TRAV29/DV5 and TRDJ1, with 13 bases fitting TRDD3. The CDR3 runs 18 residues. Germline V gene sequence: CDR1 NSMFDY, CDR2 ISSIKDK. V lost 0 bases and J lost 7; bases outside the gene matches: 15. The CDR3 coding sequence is TGTGCAGCAAGCGCGAACTTCCTACTGGGGGATACGCTAGGTAAACTCATCTTT. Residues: CAASANFLLGDTLGKLIF.

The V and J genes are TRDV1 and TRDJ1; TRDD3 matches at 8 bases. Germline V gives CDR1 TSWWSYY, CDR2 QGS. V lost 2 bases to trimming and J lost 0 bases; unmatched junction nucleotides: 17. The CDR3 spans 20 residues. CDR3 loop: CALGETSQVSCGGYTDKLIF. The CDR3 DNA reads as TGTGCTCTTGGGGAAACTTCCCAAGTGTCCTGTGGGGGATACACCGATAAACTCATCTTT.

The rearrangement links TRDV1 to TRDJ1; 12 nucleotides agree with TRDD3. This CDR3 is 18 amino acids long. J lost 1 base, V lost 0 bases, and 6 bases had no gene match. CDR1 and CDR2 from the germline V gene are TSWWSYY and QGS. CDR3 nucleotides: TGTGCTCTTGGGGAACTCGCGCTGGGGGATACGCCCACCGATAAACTCATCTTT. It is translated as CALGELALGDTPTDKLIF.

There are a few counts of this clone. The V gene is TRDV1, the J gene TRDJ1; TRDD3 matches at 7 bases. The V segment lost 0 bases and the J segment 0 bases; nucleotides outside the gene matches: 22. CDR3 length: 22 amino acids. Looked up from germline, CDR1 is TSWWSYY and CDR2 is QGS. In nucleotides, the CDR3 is TGTGCTCTTGGGGAACTCGGGGGATCCCCGTCCAACCCAACCAGGTACACCGATAAACTCATCTTT. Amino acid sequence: CALGELGGSPSNPTRYTDKLIF.

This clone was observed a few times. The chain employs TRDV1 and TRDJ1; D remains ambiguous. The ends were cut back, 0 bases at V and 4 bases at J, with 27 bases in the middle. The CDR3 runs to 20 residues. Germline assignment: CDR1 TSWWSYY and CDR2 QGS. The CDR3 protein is CALGELRVYPGPRLGDKLIF. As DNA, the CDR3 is TGTGCTCTTGGGGAACTAAGAGTATATCCTGGCCCGAGGTTGGGCGATAAACTCATCTTT.